This is a list of T cell receptor beta chains from one sample in a study of blood T cell repertoires in COVID-19. The table came from immunoSEQ multiplex PCR; TCRdb's copy has only in-frame clones and leaves some out. The sample records more than 40,000 clones, around nine tenths being singletons. The sample comprised peripheral blood. These receptors were obtained from a man in his 60s with active or convalescent COVID-19. Both conserved end residues are part of each CDR3. A D gene is named only where the DNA matches it firmly. Part of the rows lack a size; the others show once, few, many or a class for expanded clones.

J gene | V gene | D gene | clone size | CDR3 DNA | CDR3 protein
TRBJ1-4 | TRBV28 | TRBD1 | . | TGTGCCAGCAGTTTCCCAGGGGGAGCTGAAAAACTGTTTTTT | CASSFPGGAEKLFF
TRBJ2-7 | TRBV6-5 | . | . | TGTGCCAGCAGACCAACGGGAGAGGCATCCTACGAGCAGTACTTC | CASRPTGEASYEQYF
TRBJ2-2 | TRBV28 | TRBD2 | . | TGTGCCAGCAGCCAACTAGCGGGGCACACCGGGGAGCTGTTTTTT | CASSQLAGHTGELFF
TRBJ1-1 | TRBV19 | . | . | TGTGCCAGCTCTCCAGACACTGAAGCTTTCTTT | CASSPDTEAFF
TRBJ2-1 | TRBV5-1 | . | . | TGCGCCAGCAGCCGGGGTTCCTACAATGAGCAGTTCTTC | CASSRGSYNEQFF
TRBJ2-2 | TRBV29-1 | . | . | TGCAGCGTTCTGAACACCGGGGAGCTGTTTTTT | CSVLNTGELFF
TRBJ1-6 | TRBV6-5 | . | . | TGTGCCAGCAGGGAGTATAATTCACCCCTCCACTTT | CASREYNSPLHF
TRBJ2-5 | TRBV6-6 | TRBD2 | . | TGTGCCAGCAACGCCCAGGGAGGGGAGACCCAGTACTTC | CASNAQGGETQYF
TRBJ2-2 | TRBV27 | . | . | TGTGCCAGCAGTTTCCAAAACACCGGGGAGCTGTTTTTT | CASSFQNTGELFF
TRBJ2-5 | TRBV5-1 | TRBD1 | . | TGCGCCAGCAGCTCGGGACAGGCCTGGGAGACCCAGTACTTC | CASSSGQAWETQYF
TRBJ1-3 | TRBV9 | . | . | TGTGCCAGCAGCGTAGTACCGAGCTCTGGAAACACCATATATTTT | CASSVVPSSGNTIYF
TRBJ1-3 | TRBV19 | . | . | TGTGCCAGTAGTACCCGGTCAGGCACTGCTGGAAACACCATATATTTT | CASSTRSGTAGNTIYF
TRBJ2-7 | TRBV7-9 | TRBD2 | . | TGTGCCAGCAGTCCGAGCGGGGGGACCCGCGAGCAGTACTTC | CASSPSGGTREQYF
TRBJ2-1 | TRBV18 | . | . | TGTGCCAGCTCACCACCCGTCGGGATCGCCTACAATGAGCAGTTCTTC | CASSPPVGIAYNEQFF
TRBJ1-4 | TRBV5-1 | TRBD1 | . | TGCGCCAGCAGCGACGGACAGGGGAGGAATGAAAAACTGTTTTTT | CASSDGQGRNEKLFF
TRBJ2-3 | TRBV5-4 | TRBD2 | once | TGTGCCAGCAGCGTACCTAGCGGGGGGGCTCCTAGCACAGATACGCAGTATTTT | CASSVPSGGAPSTDTQYF
TRBJ1-3 | TRBV5-1 | . | . | TGCGCCAGCAGCTTGGCGGGGATCGGAAACACCATATATTTT | CASSLAGIGNTIYF
TRBJ2-7 | TRBV5-1 | TRBD2 | . | TGCGCCAGCAGCTTGGGGTATACCGGGACTATGTATTCCTACGAGCAGTACTTC | CASSLGYTGTMYSYEQYF
TRBJ1-5 | TRBV20-1 | . | . | TGCAGTGCTAGTCCAGGAACCCCCAAACCCCAGCATTTT | CSASPGTPKPQHF
TRBJ1-5 | TRBV15 | . | once | TGTGCCACCAGCAGTCCAGGCTTGATTTCCCAGCATTTT | CATSSPGLISQHF
TRBJ1-2 | TRBV28 | TRBD1 | few | TGTGCCAGCAGTGCTCCGGGACAGGGGGATGGCTACACCTTC | CASSAPGQGDGYTF
TRBJ2-5 | TRBV18 | TRBD1 | . | TGTGCCAGCTCCCGCTACCGGGACAGCGAAGAGACCCAGTACTTC | CASSRYRDSEETQYF
TRBJ2-1 | TRBV2 | . | once | TGTGCCAGCAGTGAACTCGGTCTCCCCTCTCCCGAGCAGTTCTTC | CASSELGLPSPEQFF
TRBJ2-3 | TRBV15 | . | . | TGTGCCACTTCCCCGGTAGGGAGGACAGATACGCAGTATTTT | CATSPVGRTDTQYF
TRBJ1-6 | TRBV10-3 | . | . | TGTGCCATCAGTGGGAGCTCCTATAATTCACCCCTCCACTTT | CAISGSSYNSPLHF
TRBJ2-1 | TRBV6-5 | . | . | TGTGCCACTAACAGGGTATCCTACAATGAGCAGTTCTTC | CATNRVSYNEQFF
TRBJ2-3 | TRBV7-2 | TRBD2 | few | TGTGCCAGCAGCCGCGGGGGGGCCCAAGATACGCAGTATTTT | CASSRGGAQDTQYF
TRBJ1-1 | TRBV30 | TRBD1 | . | TGTGCCTGGAGTGTACACAGGGGAATGATGAACACTGAAGCTTTCTTT | CAWSVHRGMMNTEAFF
TRBJ2-3 | TRBV9 | . | few | TGTGCCAGCAGCGTAGAGCAGGTGACAGATACGCAGTATTTT | CASSVEQVTDTQYF
TRBJ1-1 | TRBV28 | TRBD1 | . | TGTGCCAGCAGTCGTGGACCGGGACAGGGGAATGAAGCTTTCTTT | CASSRGPGQGNEAFF
TRBJ1-2 | TRBV19 | . | . | TGTGCCAGTAGAGAGACGGGGGACTATGGCTACACCTTC | CASRETGDYGYTF
TRBJ2-7 | TRBV6-4 | . | . | TGTGCCAGCAGTGATAAGACACATACCTACGAGCAGTACTTC | CASSDKTHTYEQYF
TRBJ1-1 | TRBV5-5 | . | . | TGTGCCAGCAGCTTGGGAGATGGCACTGAAGCTTTCTTT | CASSLGDGTEAFF
TRBJ1-2 | TRBV4-1 | . | . | TGCGCCAGCAGCCATCCCGACAGACCTTCCTATGGCTACACCTTC | CASSHPDRPSYGYTF
TRBJ1-1 | TRBV7-7 | . | . | TGTGCCAGCAGCAAGACAGGTAACACTGAAGCTTTCTTT | CASSKTGNTEAFF
TRBJ1-6 | TRBV3-1/TRBV3-2 | TRBD1 | . | TGTGCCAGCAGGAGACAGGGAACGGGGATTTCACCCCTCCACTTT | CASRRQGTGISPLHF
TRBJ2-3 | TRBV2 | . | . | TGTGCCAGCAGCGGGATTGCAGATACGCAGTATTTT | CASSGIADTQYF
TRBJ1-2 | TRBV28 | . | . | TGTGCCAGCAGTTTGGGGGGGGCACGGGGCTACACCTTC | CASSLGGARGYTF
TRBJ2-5 | TRBV24-1 | TRBD2 | . | TGTGCCACCTCAGTTCGGGGCTTTTCGCGGGGGGGAAGGCAAGAGACCCAGTACTTC | CATSVRGFSRGGRQETQYF
TRBJ2-2 | TRBV5-4 | TRBD1 | . | TGTGCCAGCAGCTTGCGGGGACAGCAAGGCGGGGAGCTGTTTTTT | CASSLRGQQGGELFF
TRBJ2-1 | TRBV19 | TRBD2 | . | TGTGCCAGTAGTGTTGAGGGAGGGTACAATGAGCAGTTCTTC | CASSVEGGYNEQFF
TRBJ1-5 | TRBV7-2 | . | . | TGTGCCAGCAGCTTACGTCGTAATCAGCCCCAGCATTTT | CASSLRRNQPQHF
TRBJ1-5 | TRBV10-1 | . | few | TGCGCCAGCAGTCCGACAGGCAATCAGCCCCAGCATTTT | CASSPTGNQPQHF
TRBJ2-2 | TRBV5-4 | TRBD2 | . | TGTGCCAGCAGCTTGGCCAGCGGGGCAATACACACCGGGGAGCTGTTTTTT | CASSLASGAIHTGELFF
TRBJ2-3 | TRBV7-2 | . | . | TGTGCCAGCAGCTCCTTTCGAGGGCCGGATACGCAGTATTTT | CASSSFRGPDTQYF
TRBJ1-1 | TRBV28 | . | . | TGTGCCAGCCGTCGCGGCGGTCAGAACACTGAAGCTTTCTTT | CASRRGGQNTEAFF
TRBJ1-1 | TRBV7-2 | . | once | TGTGCCAGCAGCTTAGGGTGGCAGGGGACTGAAGCTTTCTTT | CASSLGWQGTEAFF
TRBJ1-4 | TRBV7-3 | TRBD1 | once | TGTGCCAGCAGCGTAACAGGGGGAACTAATGAAAAACTGTTTTTT | CASSVTGGTNEKLFF
TRBJ1-5 | TRBV5-6 | . | . | TGTGCCAGCAGTAGGGGCCCCTATAGCAATCAGCCCCAGCATTTT | CASSRGPYSNQPQHF
TRBJ1-1 | TRBV2 | TRBD1 | . | TGTGCCAGAGGGGGGGACAGGGCCACTGAAGCTTTCTTT | CARGGDRATEAFF
TRBJ2-2 | TRBV20-1 | TRBD2 | . | TGCAGTGCTAGTAGCGGGGGAGAGAACACCGGGGAGCTGTTTTTT | CSASSGGENTGELFF
TRBJ2-1 | TRBV6-5 | . | . | TGTGCCAGCAGTTACTCGGCGGGTTACAATGAGCAGTTCTTC | CASSYSAGYNEQFF
TRBJ1-3 | TRBV7-8 | . | . | TGTGCCAGCAGCTTTTTGACAGGAAACTCTGGAAACACCATATATTTT | CASSFLTGNSGNTIYF
TRBJ1-6 | TRBV3-1/TRBV3-2 | TRBD1 | . | TGTGCCAGCAGCCAATGGAGTTCGGGACAGGGGGGTTCACCCCTCCACTTT | CASSQWSSGQGGSPLHF
TRBJ1-5 | TRBV5-6 | . | . | TGTGCCAGCAGCGCGGCGGGAGGGGAGAGTAATCAGCCCCAGCATTTT | CASSAAGGESNQPQHF
TRBJ1-1 | TRBV28 | . | . | TGTGCCAGCAGTCCTCGGCAGGGAAGGTCTGAAGCTTTCTTT | CASSPRQGRSEAFF
TRBJ1-2 | TRBV27 | TRBD1 | . | TGTGCCAGCAGTCTAACAGGGGGCTATGGCTACACCTTC | CASSLTGGYGYTF
TRBJ1-1 | TRBV25-1 | . | . | TGTGCCAGCAGTGAACATGGGAGGGCGACTGAAGCTTTCTTT | CASSEHGRATEAFF